This is a list of T cell receptor beta chains from one sample in a study of shared T cell receptors in the human thymus. The method was immunoSEQ multiplex PCR; TCRdb's version includes in-frame clones alone and lacks a portion of them. This sample has under 700,000 clones; 75% to 85% occur once, and the top ten carry around 0.013%. The same data also went into a second study, on human thymus T cells.

The sample comprised thymocytes. Every receptor here comes from a boy under two years old with a congenital heart defect. CDR3s leave out the opening cysteine and the closing phenylalanine or tryptophan. Fields, in order: J gene, V gene, CDR3 protein.

>TRBJ2-4|TRBV14
ASSRSYRGRDTKNIQY
>TRBJ1-5|TRBV30
AWNLGGPNQPQH
>TRBJ2-7|TRBV7-5
VRSFKREPPYEQY
>TRBJ2-3|TRBV7-9
ASSLASGFTDTQY
>TRBJ1-2|TRBV5-4
ASSLYSYGYT
>TRBJ1-1|TRBV5-5
ASSIGYRQGKTEAF
>TRBJ2-2|TRBV5-1
ASSPRSTGELF
>TRBJ2-2|TRBV27
ASSFALRGLAGTKDGELF
>TRBJ1-2|TRBV5-8
ASSCTGVPPYGYT
>TRBJ2-3|TRBV6-5
ASGRATDTQY
>TRBJ1-2|TRBV15
ATSRGNRGNGYGYT
>TRBJ1-2|TRBV12-5
ASGPDRGTEGGYT
>TRBJ2-7|TRBV4-3
ASSQDLGDRGREQY
>TRBJ1-1|TRBV27
ASSLWKGASMNTEAF
>TRBJ2-3|TRBV4-1
ASSPGTSGRTDTQY
>TRBJ2-5|TRBV2
AIPRGTAQY
>TRBJ2-1|TRBV7-9
ASSHRWGGDNEQF
>TRBJ2-7|TRBV11-2
ASSRPSGWLHEQY
>TRBJ2-3|TRBV29-1
SVVREGQNTQY
>TRBJ2-7|TRBV7-9
ASSSTYEQY
>TRBJ2-7|TRBV7-2
ASSLEGAAYEQY
>TRBJ1-2|TRBV7-9
ASSLAAGYGYT
>TRBJ1-1|TRBV15
ATSRGEDRKNTEAF
>TRBJ2-3|TRBV5-1
ASSLDSPSDTQY
>TRBJ2-3|TRBV28
ASSPHPGGTDTQY
>TRBJ1-4|TRBV7-2
ASSLASRNEKLF
>TRBJ1-2|TRBV7-9
ATWTGYGYT
>TRBJ1-5|TRBV6-1
ASSERPGRKFQPQH
>TRBJ2-3|TRBV11-2
ASSPHPPLAGGQGDTQY
>TRBJ1-1|TRBV10-3
AIGDRPFEAF
>TRBJ1-2|TRBV25-1
ASSEQEGYGYT
>TRBJ2-1|TRBV4-1
ASSQDLSGRALDEQF
>TRBJ2-7|TRBV7-8
ASSLERTPYEQY
>TRBJ2-1|TRBV5-4
ASSLCGSVYNEQF
>TRBJ2-7|TRBV12-5
ASGPGTTYEQY
>TRBJ2-2|TRBV4-1
ASSQEMGLTNTGELF
>TRBJ1-3|TRBV2
ASSSGIAGNTIY
>TRBJ2-1|TRBV7-9
ASSPNGTSLYNEQF
>TRBJ2-3|TRBV2
ASSEALPGLARDTQY
>TRBJ2-1|TRBV7-9
ASSGTGTGYYNEQF
>TRBJ2-2|TRBV4-3
ASSQDLGTGKFQNTGELF
>TRBJ1-1|TRBV7-2
ASSTGQNTEAF
>TRBJ2-2|TRBV6-1
ASTWGGGELF